This TCR beta chain is from a study of identical twins (dated by TCRdb to about 2016). About the study as a whole: To test whether fetal clonotypes persist, the study used deep sequencing on TCR alpha and beta repertoires from monozygotic twins, unrelated adults of various ages, and cord blood. To rule out contamination, replicate twin experiments were performed at different times with different library preparation protocols.

Every donor in the study was a healthy Caucasian. Using Miltenyi CD45RO+ enrichment and human naive T-cell isolation kits, memory (CD45RO+) and naive T cells were isolated from PBMC. What the study reported, not specific to this receptor: Out-of-frame TCR alpha sequences shared between twins showed an excess of low generation-probability sequences compared with coincidental sharing between unrelated individuals. Because the same donors could not be followed over many years, the conclusions relied on cross-sectional statistical analysis. Fewer insertions were carried by abundant cord blood beta clonotypes; a weaker similar trend was observed in young adult naive repertoires, while no such trend was observed in memory repertoires. Excess twin sharing in beta out-of-frame sequences was weaker because fewer shared sequences lowered the signal-to-noise ratio. Invariant T cells such as MAIT and iNKT could partly confound zero-insertion analyses, though diverse VJ usage argued against this for most clonotypes. Out-of-frame TCR alpha sharing in monozygotic twins was systematically underestimated by recombination models, whereas sharing between unrelated individuals was in agreement with the recombination models.

The V end gives up 1 base and the J end 2 bases, leaving 8 bases in the junction not matched to a gene. The CDR3 numbers 18 residues from cysteine through phenylalanine. Of all the DNA, just the CDR3 is kept, 54 bases in frame from base 1. In the germline V gene (reference sequence), CDR1 corresponds to LGHDT and CDR2 to YNNKEL. Points on this clonotype: No antigen is known for it. No base-level quality is on record; no much larger clone is a single base apart.

Receptors were amplified or captured by 5' RACE. The sample was run on an Illumina HiSeq 2000. A universal primer binding site was introduced by template switching, and a unique molecular identifier was present in the final cDNA, enabling accurate counting of TCR cDNA molecules. Specific primers in the conserved constant-segment region were used to synthesize first-strand cDNA for the TCR alpha and beta chains. To control for contamination, every cDNA library carried two barcodes: a SMART-Mk sample barcode plus Illumina barcodes. Two successive PCR steps introduced TruSeq adapter sequences along with Illumina sample barcodes. TCR alpha and beta cDNA libraries were sequenced on the Illumina HiSeq platform with custom primers. As for the authors' bioinformatics: Raw reads were processed with MiGEC to extract unique molecular identifiers, and MiXCR was used to determine CDR3 positions. For each individual, recombination models were inferred using an EM algorithm with the repgenHMM and IGoR tools. The tcR package in R was used for shared clonotype analysis, with sharing normalized by the product of cloneset sizes. To study raw recombination free of thymic and clonal selection effects, out-of-frame nonproductive sequences were analyzed. TCRdb reprocessing: public reads trimmed at Q25 with fastp, clones called with MiXCR, in-frame beta chains kept. Rows are combined by CDR3 protein, so each entry shows the most common genes and DNA. These V and J calls derive from TCRdb rather than the authors' analysis. The sample records around 220,000 distinct CDR3 sequences, about 10% of which are singletons. The ten largest clones capture over 8% of the sample.

The sample was memory T cells sorted from blood. Taken with the paper, the label for cell subset or site translates to: CD45RO+ enriched T cells. The rearranged segments are TRBV3-1 and TRBJ2-5, with TRBD2 identical over 12 junction bases. The TCR sequence derives from a middle-aged man in good health. The CDR3 reads CASSQGASGGAGQETQYF. The DNA is as follows: TGTGCCAGCAGCCAAGGAGCTAGCGGGGGGGCCGGACAAGAGACCCAGTACTTC.